These 10 T cell receptor beta chains were all obtained from the same sample, sequenced in a study of response to subunit inactivated influenza vaccine. TCRdb independently ran MiXCR on the RT-PCR reads; one entry per CDR3 protein. The sample consists of 710,000 or so distinct CDR3 sequences, more than 15% of them appearing once. This material consisted of PBMCs from blood, taken about 11 days after vaccination. All receptors come from a man aged 45-65 years who received an inactivated influenza vaccine.

The table lists this clonotype with many counts. V gene TRBV7-2 combines with J gene TRBJ2-1, with TRBD1 identical over 11 bases. CDR1 and CDR2 from the germline V gene are SGHTA and FQGNSA. The CDR3 spans 15 residues. With V trimmed by 6 bases and J by 4 bases, 5 bases remained unmatched. The CDR3 DNA reads as TGTGCCAGCAGTTCGGACAGGGGGCAATACAATGAGCAGTTCTTC. This translates into CASSSDRGQYNEQFF.

This clonotype was picked up many times. This sequence joins TRBV7-9 and TRBJ2-7; maybe TRBD2 (5 bases). V lost 1 base, J lost 5 bases, and 12 bases lay in between. Germline V gene data show CDR1 as SEHNR and CDR2 as FQNEAQ (reference sequence). CDR3 length: 14 amino acids. The CDR3 coding sequence is TGTGCCAGCAGCTTAGATTGGAACGGGAACGAGCAGTACTTC. Translation gives CASSLDWNGNEQYF.

CDR3 DNA: TGTGCCAGCAGCTTCTGGGGCCGGGGGGCAGATACGCAGTATTTT. It translates to CASSFWGRGADTQYF. This chain uses TRBV7-9 with TRBJ2-3; 7 bases align to TRBD2. The length of the CDR3 is 15 residues. CDR1 and CDR2 (germline): SEHNR, FQNEAQ (reference sequence). With V trimmed by 3 bases and J by 4 bases, 7 bases remained unmatched.

The chain links TRBV11-1 to TRBJ2-3; 15 positions agree with TRBD2. The J segment lost 0 bases and the V segment lost 5 bases, leaving 6 bases of the junction unmatched. The CDR3 loop spans 18 amino acids. CDR1 SGHAT and CDR2 FQDESV come from the germline V gene (reference sequence). CDR3 bases: TGTGCCAGCAGCACGGGACTAGCGGGGGGCCGGAGCACAGATACGCAGTATTTT. This encodes CASSTGLAGGRSTDTQYF.

The gene calls are TRBV12-3 or TRBV12-4 and TRBJ1-2, with 10 positions matching TRBD1. The length of the CDR3 is 14 residues. The V gene end was trimmed by 5 bases and the J gene end by 7 bases; junction bases not matched to a gene: 7. This CDR3 is CASSLTGGAGGYTF. In DNA, the CDR3 is TGTGCCAGCAGTCTGACAGGGGGCGCGGGTGGCTACACCTTC.

This rearrangement joins TRBV7-2 to TRBJ1-3; D is ambiguous. Germline CDR1 is SGHTA and CDR2 is FQGNSA. Between the trimmed V and J ends, which lost 5 bases and 4 bases, there was a span of 6 bases. The CDR3 is 12 amino acids. The CDR3 loop reads CASSAQGNTIYF. CDR3 coding DNA: TGTGCCAGCAGCGCTCAGGGAAACACCATATATTTT.

This clonotype was observed a handful of times. This chain links TRBV5-1 with TRBJ2-2; 8 bases match TRBD1. In germline, CDR1 is SGHRS, CDR2 YFSETQ. This CDR3 has 17 amino acids. Losses at the gene ends were 3 bases for V and 5 bases for J; bases not matched to a gene: 12. CDR3 coding DNA: TGCGCCAGCAGCTCCCCGGACAGGGCTCCGGGGACCGGGGAGCTGTTTTTT. It codes for CASSSPDRAPGTGELFF.

This clonotype was picked up many times. The CDR3 DNA is TGTGCCAGCAGTTTATTGCCAGTAAGCACAGATACGCAGTATTTT. Its protein is CASSLLPVSTDTQYF. The genes are TRBV28 and TRBJ2-3; no clear D gene. The ends were cut back, 1 base at V and 0 bases at J, with 8 bases in the middle. The length of the CDR3 is 15 residues. Germline loops: CDR1 MDHEN, CDR2 SYDVKM.

V gene TRBV7-6 combines with J gene TRBJ1-4; 7 bases line up with TRBD1. From germline, CDR1 is SGHVS and CDR2 FNYEAQ. This CDR3 is built from 18 residues. Trimming at V came to 5 bases and at J to 0 bases, leaving 12 bases not matched to a gene. CDR3 sequence (DNA): TGTGCCAGCAGCAAAGGGGCTTGGGACAGAACAACTAATGAAAAACTGTTTTTT. As protein: CASSKGAWDRTTNEKLFF.

The V and J genes are TRBV5-1 and TRBJ1-2; D possibly corresponds to TRBD1 (5 bases). V shed 0 bases and J shed 2 bases, with 8 bases lying between them. Germline V gives CDR1 SGHRS, CDR2 YFSETQ. The CDR3 totals 14 residues. The CDR3 spells CASSLEGMNYGYTF. CDR3 bases: TGCGCCAGCAGCTTGGAGGGGATGAACTATGGCTACACCTTC.